The 13 T cell receptor beta chains given below trace back to one sample, sequenced in a study of cytomegalovirus exposure and HLA in healthy donors. Libraries were prepared by immunoSEQ multiplex PCR; TCRdb keeps only in-frame clonotypes and omits some of them. Here the sample spans over 150,000 clones, 85% being singletons. Specimen: PBMCs. The receptor source for this set is a man aged 18 to 29 in good health and CMV-seropositive.

The rearrangement uses TRBV4-1 and TRBJ1-5, with a tentative D call TRBD1 (5 bases). CDR1 is MGHRA and CDR2 is YSYEKL in the germline V gene. The ends were cut back, 4 bases at V and 11 bases at J, with 15 bases in the middle. The CDR3 is 13 residues long. CDR3 DNA: TGCGCCAGCAGCCCGGTGGGGGGAGGCACCCAGCATTTT. Translating gives CASSPVGGGTQHF.

The gene calls are TRBV7-2 and TRBJ2-5, with 7 bases identical to TRBD1. This CDR3 region has 16 residues. Germline lookup yields CDR1 SGHTA and CDR2 FQGNSA. The V gene end was trimmed by 4 bases and the J gene end by 2 bases; junction bases not matched to a gene: 10. This CDR3 is CASSSGTVIFQETQYF. CDR3 nucleotides: TGTGCCAGCAGCTCCGGGACAGTAATCTTTCAAGAGACCCAGTACTTC.

This clone was seen a single time. V usage is TRBV5-1 and J usage is TRBJ2-2; 8 bases fit TRBD1. CDR1 is SGHRS, CDR2 YFSETQ, per germline. Trimming cost V 5 bases and J 8 bases; bases outside gene matches: 14. There are 16 residues in the CDR3. The CDR3 spells CASSFTGTGYGGELFF. In nucleotides, the CDR3 is TGCGCCAGCAGTTTTACCGGGACAGGCTATGGAGGGGAGCTGTTTTTT.

V gene TRBV27 combines with J gene TRBJ2-5; weak D call: TRBD1 (6 bases). CDR1 MNHEY and CDR2 SMNVEV come from the germline V gene (reference sequence). V shed 5 bases and J shed 2 bases, with 9 bases lying between them. CDR3 length equals 13 residues. The chain's CDR3 is CASSPGQQETQYF. The DNA of the CDR3 is TGTGCCAGCAGTCCCGGACAGCAAGAGACCCAGTACTTC.

The chain is built from TRBV27 and TRBJ1-2; TRBD1 matches at 7 bases. Germline V gene lookup returns CDR1 MNHEY and CDR2 SMNVEV (reference sequence). This CDR3 contains 13 residues. Trimming cost V 6 bases and J 7 bases; bases outside gene matches: 8. The CDR3 coding sequence is TGTGCCAGCAGCGCGGACAGGTATAGTGGCTACACCTTC. Amino acids: CASSADRYSGYTF.

The rearrangement joins TRBV28 to TRBJ2-7; tentatively, D is TRBD1 (6 bases). V was pared by 3 bases and J by 3 bases, with 18 bases between. The germline gives CDR1 MDHEN, CDR2 SYDVKM. There are 16 residues in the CDR3. In nucleotides, the CDR3 is TGTGCCAGCAGTTTTGGGGGTCGGACAGCGTTCTACGAGCAGTACTTC. Translation gives CASSFGGRTAFYEQYF.

This clone was counted once. This chain joins TRBV30 and TRBJ2-3, with 9 bases aligning to TRBD1. Germline lookup yields CDR1 GTSNPN and CDR2 SVGIG (reference sequence). V shed 1 base and J 0 bases; nucleotides not matched to a gene: 14. CDR3 length equals 19 residues. The chain's CDR3 is CAWSGSTGGLPISTDTQYF. The DNA for the CDR3 is TGTGCCTGGAGTGGATCGACAGGGGGACTACCTATTAGCACAGATACGCAGTATTTT.

This chain connects TRBV7-9 to TRBJ2-7; D remains ambiguous. V dropped 2 bases and J dropped 1 base, with 12 bases sitting between them. The CDR3 contains 15 residues. Germline CDR1 and CDR2: SEHNR and FQNEAQ (reference sequence). For the CDR3, the DNA is TGTGCCAGCAGCTTAACCGCGGTTGAATCCTACGAGCAGTACTTC. This translates into CASSLTAVESYEQYF.

The chain combines TRBV5-1 with TRBJ2-3; D is perhaps TRBD1 (6 bases). The CDR3 runs to 14 residues. The V gene's germline CDR1 is SGHRS and CDR2 YFSETQ. V was shortened by 7 bases and J by 5 bases, with 17 bases between the two germline ends. As DNA, the CDR3 is TGCGCCAGCCTAGAGGGGGTTCGGTTAGATACGCAGTATTTT. Translated, it gives CASLEGVRLDTQYF.

This rearrangement joins TRBV27 to TRBJ2-2; TRBD2 matches at 9 bases. CDR1 and CDR2 from the germline V gene are MNHEY and SMNVEV (reference sequence). The CDR3 is 17 amino acids. The junction had 10 bases not matched to a gene; V was cut back by 7 bases and J by 1 base. The CDR3 DNA follows: TGTGCCAGCAAGGAAACAGCGGGGGGCTTGAACACCGGGGAGCTGTTTTTT. This gives the protein CASKETAGGLNTGELFF.

The chain couples TRBV18 to TRBJ1-5, with 9 bases identical to TRBD1. Germline trimming cut 3 bases from V and 6 bases from J; bases unmatched to any gene: 9. The CDR3 has 16 residues. Germline CDR1 and CDR2: KGHSH and LQKENI. Written as DNA, the CDR3 is TGTGCCAGCTCACCTAATACAGGGGGCGGAGGTCAGCCCCAGCATTTT. Its protein product is CASSPNTGGGGQPQHF.

CDR3 sequence: CASSVAGDAYNEQFF. The CDR3 nucleotides read TGTGCCAGCAGCGTAGCGGGTGACGCCTACAATGAGCAGTTCTTC. This chain uses TRBV9 with TRBJ2-1; no firm D call. Looked up from germline, CDR1 is SGDLS and CDR2 is YYNGEE. The V gene lost 0 bases and the J gene lost 2 bases, with 9 bases spanning the gap. The CDR3 is made up of 15 amino acids. The full variable domain, rest sourced from reference TRBV9 and TRBJ2-1, is DSGVTQTPKHLITATGQRVTLRCSPRSGDLSVYWYQQSLDQGLQFLIQYYNGEERAKGNILERFSAQQFPDLHSELNLSSLELGDSALYFCASSVAGDAYNEQFFGPGTRLTVL.

The chain carries TRBV2 and TRBJ2-2; 8 nucleotides line up with TRBD2. Trimming removed 1 base from V and 6 bases from J; junction bases left unmatched: 7. The CDR3 runs to 16 residues. CDR1 and CDR2 from the germline V gene are SNHLY and FYNNEI. CDR3 coding DNA: TGTGCCAGCAGTGAAGTAGGAGCGGGAGCTGCCGGGGAGCTGTTTTTT. Its translation: CASSEVGAGAAGELFF.